This T cell receptor beta chain stems from a study of ipilimumab plus nivolumab after autologous stem cell transplantation. Data came from immunoSEQ multiplex PCR; TCRdb stores just in-frame clones and leaves some out. Of 15,000 to 20,000 clones in the sample, 65% to 85% are singletons; the top ten hold about 6.4%. This CDR3 is 13 amino acids long. Trimming pared 7 bases from V and 4 bases from J, leaving 11 bases between. CDR1 and CDR2 from the germline V gene are SNHLY and FYNNEI. The source is a male donor with diffuse large B-cell lymphoma. The V and J genes are TRBV2 and TRBJ1-5; D possibly corresponds to TRBD1 (6 bases). Source: PBMCs, taken in a trial of ipilimumab plus nivolumab as post-transplant consolidation. The CDR3 loop is CASTLQGNQPQHF. The CDR3 DNA reads TGTGCCAGCACTTTACAGGGAAATCAGCCCCAGCATTTT.